The entry below gives a single T cell receptor (beta chain) sequence along with its context. Here immunoSEQ multiplex PCR was the method, and the copy in TCRdb shows in-frame clones only, minus some. The sample gives more than 9,000 clones, less than 95% of which show up once; roughly 7% is in the top ten. This entry belongs to a study of technical replicates of blood from a few donors. In germline, CDR1 is LNHDA, CDR2 SQIVND (reference sequence). J was trimmed by 0 bases and V by 5 bases; bases with no gene match: 2. This CDR3 region has 15 residues. The TCR originated in a human donor in good health. The rearrangement uses TRBV19 and TRBJ2-1, with 9 bases that match TRBD2. Sequenced material: PBMCs. The DNA of the CDR3 is TGTGCCAGTAGTCTAGCGGGGAGCTCCTACAATGAGCAGTTCTTC. Amino acid sequence: CASSLAGSSYNEQFF.